The 29 T cell receptor beta chains listed next were all sequenced from one sample in a study of blood T cell repertoires in COVID-19. Assay used: immunoSEQ multiplex PCR; TCRdb lists only in-frame clones, some missing. The sample shows 400,000 to 450,000 clones, around 88% of them seen only once. Sequencing input: peripheral blood. Receptor source: a woman between 50 and 59 years old with COVID-19, enrolled during active disease.

V usage is TRBV30 and J usage is TRBJ2-2; D may be TRBD1 (6 bases). The CDR3 length is 13 residues. The germline CDR1 and CDR2 sequences are GTSNPN and SVGIG (reference sequence). Trimming removed 5 bases from V and 5 bases from J, with 12 bases in between. CDR3: CAWLTGWTGELFF. The CDR3, as DNA: TGTGCCTGGTTGACAGGTTGGACCGGGGAGCTGTTTTTT.

This clone was counted only a few times. V usage is TRBV5-1 and J usage is TRBJ1-1, with TRBD1 matching 8 bases. The CDR3 runs to 16 residues. V shed 1 base and J 6 bases; nucleotides not matched to a gene: 11. Looked up from germline, CDR1 is SGHRS and CDR2 is YFSETQ. The DNA for the CDR3 is TGCGCCAGCAGCTTGACTGGACAGGGCATGATCTCTGAAGCTTTCTTT. It translates to CASSLTGQGMISEAFF.

CDR3 sequence: CASSQAGVGNTIYF. In nucleotides, the CDR3 is TGTGCCAGCAGTCAGGCGGGGGTAGGAAACACCATATATTTT. The chain has TRBV5-4 and TRBJ1-3, with D perhaps matching TRBD1 (5 bases). This CDR3 comprises 14 residues. Trimming shortened V by 5 bases and J by 4 bases, and 13 bases separated the two germline ends. The germline V gene encodes CDR1 SGHNT and CDR2 YYREEE (reference sequence). Full variable domain (remainder filled in from reference TRBV5-4 and TRBJ1-3): ETGVTQSPTHLIKTRGQQVTLRCSSQSGHNTVSWYQQALGQGPQFIFQYYREEENGRGNFPPRFSGLQFPNYSSELNVNALELDDSALYLCASSQAGVGNTIYFGEGSWLTVV.

This chain links TRBV25-1 with TRBJ1-2; D not certain. The germline V gene encodes CDR1 MGHDK and CDR2 SYGVNS. This CDR3 is built from 14 residues. V lost 0 bases and J lost 2, with 7 bases in between. CDR3 residues: CASSEYGANYGYTF. As DNA, the CDR3 is TGTGCCAGCAGTGAATATGGAGCAAACTATGGCTACACCTTC.

The V call is TRBV18, the J call TRBJ2-7; 9 bases agree with TRBD1. The V gene end was trimmed by 3 bases and the J gene end by 6 bases; junction bases not matched to a gene: 9. The CDR3 has 15 residues. Per germline, CDR1 KGHSH and CDR2 LQKENI. Here the CDR3 DNA reads TGTGCCAGCTCACCGTACGGGACAGGGCTATCCGAGCAGTACTTC. Its protein product is CASSPYGTGLSEQYF.

The V call is TRBV6-5, the J call TRBJ2-7; TRBD2 aligns across 12 bases. The CDR3 sequence is 14 residues long. Unmatched junction bases numbered 6, after V lost 10 bases and J lost 2 bases. The germline gives CDR1 MNHEY, CDR2 SVGAGI. CDR3 sequence reads: CATGLAGTTYEQYF. CDR3 DNA sequence: TGTGCCACCGGACTAGCGGGGACTACCTACGAGCAGTACTTC.

The V call is TRBV3-1 (or the pseudogene TRBV3-2), the J call TRBJ1-5, with 9 bases that match TRBD1. Germline V gene lookup returns CDR1 LGHDT and CDR2 YNNKEL (reference sequence). There are 19 residues in the CDR3. The ends lost 4 bases at V and 5 bases at J; junction bases unmatched: 18. DNA of the CDR3: TGTGCCAGCAGCCCAAGGCCTCTGACACGGACAGGGGCTTATCAGCCCCAGCATTTT. It codes for CASSPRPLTRTGAYQPQHF.

This rearrangement joins TRBV11-2 to TRBJ1-6, with no clear D. The CDR3 has 14 residues. V lost 5 bases, J lost 4 bases, and 9 bases lay in between. Germline V gene data show CDR1 as SGHAT and CDR2 as FQNNGV. CDR3 region: CASSLQVYNSPLHF. CDR3 bases: TGTGCCAGCAGCCTTCAGGTTTATAATTCACCCCTCCACTTT.

The rearrangement uses TRBV29-1 and TRBJ2-1; 8 bases are a match to TRBD1. Trimming at V came to 1 base and at J to 9 bases, leaving 5 bases not matched to a gene. The CDR3 covers 13 residues. Germline values: CDR1 SQVTM, CDR2 ANQGSEA. The CDR3 DNA is TGCAGCGTTGAAGTCCAGGGGGCGGGTGAGCAGTTCTTC. Protein sequence: CSVEVQGAGEQFF.

The V call is TRBV5-1, the J call TRBJ1-6; 12 bases are shared with TRBD1. The CDR3 spans 14 residues. J was trimmed by 11 bases and V by 10 bases; bases with no gene match: 10. Germline lookup yields CDR1 SGHRS and CDR2 YFSETQ. Written as DNA, the CDR3 is TGCGCCTCGCAGGGACAGGGGGCAAGGGCACCCCTCCACTTT. It codes for CASQGQGARAPLHF.

In DNA form, the CDR3 reads TGCGCCAGCAGTGACCCGGGACAGGGGCCGAATGAGCAGTTCTTC. It codes for CASSDPGQGPNEQFF. V gene TRBV5-1 combines with J gene TRBJ2-1; 10 bases are shared with TRBD1. The trim removed 5 bases at V and 7 bases at J, leaving 9 bases unmatched. CDR3 length equals 15 residues. Germline V CDR1 and CDR2: SGHRS, YFSETQ.

This rearrangement joins TRBV19 to TRBJ1-5, with TRBD1 matching over 8 bases. From germline, CDR1 is LNHDA and CDR2 SQIVND (reference sequence). This CDR3 contains 15 residues. The junction had 12 bases not matched to a gene; V was cut back by 5 bases and J by 9 bases. The DNA for the CDR3 is TGTGCCAGTAGTGCCCTAGACAGGGGCGAAGCGCCCCAGCATTTT. Translation: CASSALDRGEAPQHF.

The chain uses TRBV23-1 and TRBJ1-2; TRBD1 aligns across 7 bases. TRBV23-1 falls under the ORF class, with uncertain function. This CDR3 has 14 amino acids. V shed 6 bases, J shed 3 bases, and the junction held 7 bases outside the gene matches. DNA of the CDR3: TGCGCCAGCAGGCCGACAGGGAAGGACTATGGCTACACCTTC. It encodes CASRPTGKDYGYTF.

This clone was seen once. This chain uses TRBV30 with TRBJ1-1; D is undetermined. Germline loops: CDR1 GTSNPN, CDR2 SVGIG (reference sequence). Trimming shortened V by 0 bases and J by 8 bases, and 10 bases separated the two germline ends. The CDR3 contains 12 residues. CDR3 loop: CAWSVVTAEAFF. CDR3 sequence (DNA): TGTGCCTGGAGTGTAGTTACAGCAGAAGCTTTCTTT.

This clone has just one count. V gene TRBV2 combines with J gene TRBJ2-1; tentative D call: TRBD1 (5 bases). Trimming removed 6 bases from V and 9 bases from J, with 12 bases in between. This CDR3 is built from 12 residues. CDR1 and CDR2 from the germline V gene are SNHLY and FYNNEI. This CDR3 reads CASSVDISEQFF. CDR3 coding DNA: TGTGCCAGCAGCGTGGACATCTCTGAGCAGTTCTTC.

With regard to this clone: No DNA is shown, since the ends of the CDR3 on it are uncertain; the CDR3 is the one TCRdb lists. The chain couples TRBV5-3 to TRBJ1-5. TRBV5-3 is given ORF status, its function remaining uncertain. The CDR3 is 17 amino acids long, termini counted. The CDR3 spells CARSPIVGPGGNQPQHF.

V gene TRBV6-6 combines with J gene TRBJ2-5, with a possible D match to TRBD1 (5 bases). This CDR3 spans 12 amino acids. Trimming cost V 5 bases and J 1 base, with 5 bases left between them. Per germline, CDR1 MNHNY and CDR2 SVGAGI (reference sequence). CDR3 loop: CASSGAQETQYF. Here the CDR3 DNA reads TGTGCCAGCAGTGGGGCCCAAGAGACCCAGTACTTC.

The chain has TRBV10-3 and TRBJ2-3; TRBD2 aligns across 10 bases. There are 17 residues in the CDR3. The ends lost 0 bases at V and 1 base at J; junction bases unmatched: 4. Germline V CDR1 and CDR2: ENHRY, SYGVKD. CDR3 amino acids: CAISESPSGGRTDTQYF. The CDR3 DNA reads TGTGCCATCAGTGAGTCTCCTAGCGGGGGCCGCACAGATACGCAGTATTTT.

This clone was seen a handful of times. This chain links TRBV29-1 with TRBJ2-5; the D gene is possibly TRBD1 (5 bases). V was shortened by 6 bases and J by 3 bases, with 11 bases between the two germline ends. The germline CDR1 and CDR2 sequences are SQVTM and ANQGSEA. The CDR3 is 12 amino acids. CDR3 DNA sequence: TGCAGCGTGCTTCAGGGAAAAGAGACCCAGTACTTC. This gives the protein CSVLQGKETQYF.

Concerning this clone itself: The sample holds other DNA sequences that translate to the same CDR3. The chain couples TRBV6-5 to TRBJ2-7; 7 positions agree with TRBD1. Per the germline V gene, CDR1 is MNHEY and CDR2 is SVGAGI. The CDR3 is 13 amino acids. The V segment lost 4 bases and the J segment 2 bases; nucleotides outside the gene matches: 2. The chain's CDR3 is CASSFGTAYEQYF. Here the CDR3 DNA reads TGTGCCAGCAGTTTTGGGACAGCCTACGAGCAGTACTTC.

The V and J genes are TRBV9 and TRBJ2-5, with D perhaps TRBD2 (5 bases). Germline V lookup: CDR1 SGDLS, CDR2 YYNGEE. The CDR3 extends over 14 amino acids. Trimming took off 0 bases at V and 0 bases at J, with 6 bases between the two ends. The CDR3 nucleotides read TGTGCCAGCAGCGTAGCGGGATACCAAGAGACCCAGTACTTC. Protein: CASSVAGYQETQYF.

The rearrangement joins TRBV2 to TRBJ1-1; TRBD1 aligns across 7 bases. This CDR3 comprises 14 residues. V lost 9 bases, J lost 3 bases, and 10 bases stayed unmatched. Germline CDR1 and CDR2: SNHLY and FYNNEI. CDR3 sequence (DNA): TGTGCCAGTCAAAGACAGGGTGCGGACACTGAAGCTTTCTTT. As protein: CASQRQGADTEAFF.

The chain is built from TRBV30 and TRBJ1-5; maybe TRBD1 (5 bases). The CDR3 is 13 residues long. V lost 3 bases and J 4 bases, leaving 10 bases between the germline ends. Germline loops: CDR1 GTSNPN, CDR2 SVGIG (reference sequence). The CDR3 protein is CAWSPGNNQPQHF. The CDR3 coding sequence is TGTGCCTGGAGCCCAGGGAATAATCAGCCCCAGCATTTT. The variable domain in full, with the rest retrieved from reference TRBV30 and TRBJ1-5, is SQTIHQWPATLVQPVGSPLSLECTVEGTSNPNLYWYRQAAGRGLQLLFYSVGIGQISSEVPQNLSASRPQDRQFILSSKKLLLSDSGFYLCAWSPGNNQPQHFGDGTRLSIL.

V usage is TRBV2 and J usage is TRBJ2-1, with D possibly being TRBD2 (7 bases). The CDR3 is made up of 17 amino acids. Germline V lookup: CDR1 SNHLY, CDR2 FYNNEI. Trimming removed 6 bases at V and 6 bases at J, with 24 bases between. DNA for the CDR3: TGTGCCAGCAGGCTTTCTTCTGGGGGGGGGCTCGCCAATGAGCAGTTCTTC. It encodes CASRLSSGGGLANEQFF.

The CDR3 spells CASSQGLAGGADTQYF. For the CDR3, the DNA is TGCGCCAGCAGCCAAGGACTAGCGGGGGGGGCAGATACGCAGTATTTT. This chain connects TRBV5-1 to TRBJ2-3; 15 bases are a match to TRBD2. The V and J ends lost 4 bases and 4 bases, in that order; junction bases with no gene match: 4. The CDR3 extends over 16 amino acids. Germline assignment: CDR1 SGHRS and CDR2 YFSETQ.

The chain links TRBV4-2 to TRBJ2-7, with 12 bases that match TRBD2. Germline assignment: CDR1 LGHNA and CDR2 YNFKEQ. This CDR3 is built from 17 residues. V lost 1 base to trimming and J lost 3 bases; unmatched junction nucleotides: 7. In DNA, the CDR3 is TGTGCCAGCAGCCAAGGCCCCACTAGCGGGGGGTACTACGAGCAGTACTTC. This translates into CASSQGPTSGGYYEQYF.

The chain uses TRBV25-1 and TRBJ2-1; 9 positions match TRBD1. CDR1 MGHDK and CDR2 SYGVNS come from the germline V gene. The CDR3 loop spans 15 amino acids. V lost 7 bases to trimming and J lost 7 bases; unmatched junction nucleotides: 11. The CDR3 loop is CASNVGPGQGNEQFF. The CDR3, as DNA: TGTGCCAGCAATGTGGGCCCGGGACAGGGAAATGAGCAGTTCTTC.

This chain connects TRBV9 to TRBJ2-5; TRBD2 matches at 9 bases. This CDR3 spans 15 amino acids. The germline gives CDR1 SGDLS, CDR2 YYNGEE. V lost 2 bases, J lost 5 bases, and 7 bases stayed unmatched. This CDR3 reads CASSVSGGPGETQYF. Here the CDR3 DNA reads TGTGCCAGCAGCGTTAGCGGGGGCCCCGGGGAGACCCAGTACTTC. The full variable domain, its missing parts supplied by reference TRBV9 and TRBJ2-5, is DSGVTQTPKHLITATGQRVTLRCSPRSGDLSVYWYQQSLDQGLQFLIQYYNGEERAKGNILERFSAQQFPDLHSELNLSSLELGDSALYFCASSVSGGPGETQYFGPGTRLLVL.

This sequence joins TRBV6-1 and TRBJ2-7, with a tentative D call TRBD1 (6 bases). This CDR3 comprises 13 residues. Trimming removed 1 base at V and 4 bases at J, with 8 bases between. Germline V gene sequence: CDR1 MNHNS, CDR2 SASEGT. The CDR3 sequence is CASSEDREYEQYF. The CDR3 DNA follows: TGTGCCAGCAGTGAAGACAGGGAATACGAGCAGTACTTC.